This T cell receptor beta chain appears in the sequencing data of a study of blood T cells in healthy people across ages. The CDR3 length is 17 residues. Trimming removed 6 bases at V and 6 bases at J, with 26 bases between. Through a sample-barcoded 5' primer and a J-beta primer mix, a second PCR was run for roughly 6 to 11 cycles. TCRdb recomputed calls from the 5' RACE reads with MiXCR, one row per CDR3 protein. The sample lists about 840,000 distinct CDR3 sequences; just under 30% were seen once. These same records also appear under a second study, on T cells of mothers and their children.

The V and J genes are TRBV12-3 or TRBV12-4 and TRBJ1-2, with D possibly matching TRBD1 (5 bases). The clonotype comes from a woman aged 35 to 49 in good health. The sample comprised blood. Here the CDR3 reads CASSRTVWRGKLDGYTF. CDR3 coding DNA: TGTGCCAGCAGCCGCACTGTTTGGCGGGGGAAGCTTGATGGCTACACCTTC.